The clone carrying this T cell receptor beta chain was detected a few times. What it binds is not known. Other DNA sequences from this sample encode an identical CDR3 as well. Profiling relied on immunoSEQ multiplex PCR, and the TCRdb table lists in-frame clones only, not all of them. The sample shows 300,000 to 400,000 clones, roughly 85% of them seen only once. This entry comes from a study of cytomegalovirus exposure and HLA in healthy donors. Across the whole study: A later analysis reported the same platform for the 120 or so validation repertoires and the 650 to 750 first-cohort repertoires.

Study-wide results and caveats: Many donors shared some public TCRs, even though most TCR sequences were rare.

The TCR originated in a woman between 18 and 30 years old in good health and CMV-seronegative. Sample: PBMCs.

The CDR3 region is CASSLGDRANEKLFF. The CDR3 nucleotides read TGTGCCAGCAGTTTGGGGGACAGAGCAAATGAAAAACTGTTTTTT. The chain uses TRBV28 and TRBJ1-4; 7 nucleotides agree with TRBD1. Trimming removed 3 bases from V and 5 bases from J; junction bases left unmatched: 6. CDR3 length equals 15 residues. CDR1 MDHEN and CDR2 SYDVKM come from the germline V gene. Combining the CDR3 with reference TRBV28 and TRBJ1-4 gives the whole variable domain DVKVTQSSRYLVKRTGEKVFLECVQDMDHENMFWYRQDPGLGLRLIYFSYDVKMKEKGDIPEGYSVSREKKERFSLILESASTNQTSMYLCASSLGDRANEKLFFGSGTQLSVL.